A selection of T cell receptor beta chains follows, all from one sample in a study of T cell clones after liver transplantation. Here immunoSEQ multiplex PCR was the method, and the copy in TCRdb shows in-frame clones only, minus some. The table lists approximately 12,000 clones, approximately 73% of them singletons. The sequences come from CD8+ T cells from blood, collected at the 22-month timepoint. These receptors originate from a human patient who received a liver transplant. The graft donor may have given rise to some T cells. CDR3s include the opening cysteine and the closing phenylalanine or tryptophan. Fields, in order: D gene, clone size, J gene, V gene, CDR3 DNA, CDR3 protein. The D gene is left open where the match is weak. For some rows the clone size is stated as once, few or many, or as a class when expanded; others skip it.

d_call: TRBD1; clone_size: many; j_call: TRBJ2-2; v_call: TRBV27; cdr3_nt: TGTGCCAGCAGTTGGGGGGACAGGGGAAGTACCGGGGAGCTGTTTTTT; cdr3_aa: CASSWGDRGSTGELFF
d_call: TRBD1; clone_size: NA; j_call: TRBJ2-1; v_call: TRBV10-3; cdr3_nt: TGTGCCATCAGTGAGCCGGACAGGGTGAATGAGCAGTTCTTC; cdr3_aa: CAISEPDRVNEQFF
d_call: TRBD1; clone_size: NA; j_call: TRBJ2-2; v_call: TRBV4-1; cdr3_nt: TGCGCCAGCAGCCAAGGACAGGGGTATAACACCGGGGAGCTGTTTTTT; cdr3_aa: CASSQGQGYNTGELFF
d_call: NA; clone_size: NA; j_call: TRBJ2-2; v_call: TRBV10-3; cdr3_nt: TGTGCCATCAGTGAAAGGAGTCTAGCGACCACCGGGGAGCTGTTTTTT; cdr3_aa: CAISERSLATTGELFF
d_call: NA; clone_size: NA; j_call: TRBJ1-3; v_call: TRBV9; cdr3_nt: TGTGCCAGCAGCGTAGACAGGGCTGGAAACACCATATATTTT; cdr3_aa: CASSVDRAGNTIYF
d_call: NA; clone_size: NA; j_call: TRBJ1-1; v_call: TRBV7-9; cdr3_nt: TGTGCCAGCAGCTTAGCATCGGGGGATGAAGCTTTCTTT; cdr3_aa: CASSLASGDEAFF
d_call: TRBD1; clone_size: NA; j_call: TRBJ2-5; v_call: TRBV6-6; cdr3_nt: TGTGCCAGCAGTTACTGGACAGGGAATCGGGAGACCCAGTACTTC; cdr3_aa: CASSYWTGNRETQYF
d_call: NA; clone_size: NA; j_call: TRBJ1-4; v_call: TRBV4-3; cdr3_nt: TGCGCCAGCAGGGGGGACCATGAAAAACTGTTTTTT; cdr3_aa: CASRGDHEKLFF
d_call: NA; clone_size: NA; j_call: TRBJ2-5; v_call: TRBV5-1; cdr3_nt: TGCGCCAGCAGTCAAAGCGGGTTCACAGAGACCCAGTACTTC; cdr3_aa: CASSQSGFTETQYF
d_call: NA; clone_size: few; j_call: TRBJ2-1; v_call: TRBV10-3; cdr3_nt: TGTGCCATCAGTGAGGCAAGTTCCTACAATGAGCAGTTCTTC; cdr3_aa: CAISEASSYNEQFF
d_call: NA; clone_size: NA; j_call: TRBJ2-7; v_call: TRBV7-3; cdr3_nt: TGTGCCAGCAGCTTAGACGTATTGAGCTCCTACGAGCAGTACTTC; cdr3_aa: CASSLDVLSSYEQYF
d_call: NA; clone_size: NA; j_call: TRBJ2-3; v_call: TRBV6-5; cdr3_nt: TGTGCCAGCAGTTATTTGGGGGAGGGCACAGATACGCAGTATTTT; cdr3_aa: CASSYLGEGTDTQYF
d_call: NA; clone_size: NA; j_call: TRBJ1-5; v_call: TRBV27; cdr3_nt: TGTGCCAGCAGTTTAGGTAGTACTAATCAGCCCCAGCATTTT; cdr3_aa: CASSLGSTNQPQHF
d_call: NA; clone_size: NA; j_call: TRBJ2-1; v_call: TRBV11-2; cdr3_nt: TGTGCCAGCAGCTTAGGGGTCGAGTTTGGGAATGAGCAGTTCTTC; cdr3_aa: CASSLGVEFGNEQFF
d_call: TRBD1; clone_size: NA; j_call: TRBJ2-5; v_call: TRBV15; cdr3_nt: TGTGCCACCAGCGGCCCCCGTGTGACAGGGGGCATGGAGACCCAGTACTTC; cdr3_aa: CATSGPRVTGGMETQYF
d_call: NA; clone_size: few; j_call: TRBJ2-7; v_call: TRBV13; cdr3_nt: TGTGCCAGCAGCTTAGGCAACTCCTACGAGCAGTACTTC; cdr3_aa: CASSLGNSYEQYF
d_call: TRBD2; clone_size: NA; j_call: TRBJ2-7; v_call: TRBV4-3; cdr3_nt: TGCGCCAGCAGCCTGGAGCGGGGGAAAACCTACGAGCAGTACTTC; cdr3_aa: CASSLERGKTYEQYF
d_call: NA; clone_size: NA; j_call: TRBJ2-7; v_call: TRBV6-4; cdr3_nt: TGTGCCAGCAGTGGTATTAGGGGTTACACCGAGCAGTACTTC; cdr3_aa: CASSGIRGYTEQYF
d_call: NA; clone_size: NA; j_call: TRBJ2-5; v_call: TRBV15; cdr3_nt: TGTGCCACCAGCAGGGCGGTTCGCGGGACAAAGGAGACCCAGTACTTC; cdr3_aa: CATSRAVRGTKETQYF
d_call: NA; clone_size: NA; j_call: TRBJ1-5; v_call: TRBV9; cdr3_nt: TGTGCCAGCAGCGTAGCCCCGACAGCCAATCAGCCCCAGCATTTT; cdr3_aa: CASSVAPTANQPQHF
d_call: TRBD2; clone_size: NA; j_call: TRBJ2-7; v_call: TRBV27; cdr3_nt: TGTGCCAGCAGTACCTGGGAGGGGCTGACCTACGAGCAGTACTTC; cdr3_aa: CASSTWEGLTYEQYF
d_call: TRBD2; clone_size: NA; j_call: TRBJ2-7; v_call: TRBV4-2; cdr3_nt: TGTGCCAGCAGCCAGGACGGGCGTTCGGCTAGCGGGAGGGGCGAGCAGTACTTC; cdr3_aa: CASSQDGRSASGRGEQYF
d_call: TRBD1; clone_size: NA; j_call: TRBJ1-2; v_call: TRBV6-6; cdr3_nt: TGTGCCAGCAGTCGACAGGGGGCTTGGGATGGCTACACCTTC; cdr3_aa: CASSRQGAWDGYTF
d_call: TRBD1; clone_size: once; j_call: TRBJ2-1; v_call: TRBV27; cdr3_nt: TGTGCCAGCAGTTTAGACAGGGGCAATGAGCAGTTCTTC; cdr3_aa: CASSLDRGNEQFF
d_call: TRBD1; clone_size: NA; j_call: TRBJ2-3; v_call: TRBV19; cdr3_nt: TGTGCCAGTAGTTGGGGACAGGTAGGAGATACGCAGTATTTT; cdr3_aa: CASSWGQVGDTQYF
d_call: NA; clone_size: NA; j_call: TRBJ1-1; v_call: TRBV4-1; cdr3_nt: TGCGCCAGCAGCCAAGATCCCAGGGAAACTTTCTTT; cdr3_aa: CASSQDPRETFF
d_call: TRBD1; clone_size: NA; j_call: TRBJ2-7; v_call: TRBV4-3; cdr3_nt: TGCGCCAGCAGCCAAGAAGGGACAGCTACCTACGAGCAGTACTTC; cdr3_aa: CASSQEGTATYEQYF
d_call: NA; clone_size: NA; j_call: TRBJ2-3; v_call: TRBV9; cdr3_nt: TGTGCCAGCACCCCGGGAGGCACAGATACGCAGTATTTT; cdr3_aa: CASTPGGTDTQYF
d_call: NA; clone_size: NA; j_call: TRBJ2-6; v_call: TRBV18; cdr3_nt: TGTGCCAGCTCACGGGTCGACTCTGGGGCCAACGTCCTGACTTTC; cdr3_aa: CASSRVDSGANVLTF
d_call: TRBD1; clone_size: NA; j_call: TRBJ2-7; v_call: TRBV10-1; cdr3_nt: TGCGCCAGCACCCTAAGAAGACAGGGGGCTCCCCTATTGGACTACGAGCAGTACTTC; cdr3_aa: CASTLRRQGAPLLDYEQYF
d_call: NA; clone_size: NA; j_call: TRBJ1-2; v_call: TRBV5-6; cdr3_nt: TGTGCCAGCAGCCTAGGGCAGGCAAGCTATGGCTACACCTTC; cdr3_aa: CASSLGQASYGYTF